This TCR beta chain was sequenced for a study of technical replicates of blood from a handful of donors. A single count supports this clone. Other DNA sequences in the same sample also yield this CDR3. Germline CDR1 reads MRHNA; CDR2 reads SNTAGT. With 0 bases clipped from V and 6 bases from J, the junction kept 2 bases outside the gene matches. The CDR3 extends over 15 amino acids. Method: immunoSEQ multiplex PCR; TCRdb's copy keeps in-frame clones and lacks some. The data hold under 70,000 clones, with roughly nine tenths observed a single time. The chain carries TRBV6-4 and TRBJ2-1; 10 nucleotides line up with TRBD2. The sequencing input was PBMCs. The sequence came from a human donor in good health. Some clones in this sample may be carry-over from other donors' samples. DNA for the CDR3: TGTGCCAGCAGTGACTCAGCGGGGGGGCCCAATGAGCAGTTCTTC. Translation gives CASSDSAGGPNEQFF.